Listed here are 31 T cell receptor beta chains from one sample, sequenced in a study of T cell responses to AZD1222 COVID-19 vaccine. The data were produced by immunoSEQ multiplex PCR, yet TCRdb's version contains in-frame clones alone and is incomplete. Here the sample spans 100,000 or so clones, roughly 90% being singletons. Sequencing used peripheral blood, obtained on day 0 of AZD1222 vaccination. The origin of the receptors is an adult in good health.

This chain links TRBV19 with TRBJ1-2; tentatively, D is TRBD1 (6 bases). Trimming removed 5 bases from V and 0 bases from J, with 10 bases in between. This CDR3 has 14 residues. Germline V lookup: CDR1 LNHDA, CDR2 SQIVND (reference sequence). The CDR3 region is CASSVHRANYGYTF. CDR3 DNA sequence: TGTGCCAGTAGTGTACACAGGGCTAACTATGGCTACACCTTC.

The chain joins TRBV6-5 to TRBJ1-4; D remains unclear. Germline V gives CDR1 MNHEY, CDR2 SVGAGI. The CDR3 runs to 15 residues. With 5 bases removed from V and 4 bases from J, the gap between germline ends came to 14 bases. The CDR3 nucleotides are TGTGCCAGCAGTCAGGACGAGAGCCTTAATGAAAAACTGTTTTTT. Amino acid sequence: CASSQDESLNEKLFF.

The chain employs TRBV28 and TRBJ2-7, with 8 bases identical to TRBD2. Germline trimming cut 8 bases from V and 2 bases from J; bases unmatched to any gene: 8. The length of the CDR3 is 14 residues. CDR1 is MDHEN and CDR2 is SYDVKM in the germline V gene. The CDR3 loop is CASSSAGVTYEQYF. The CDR3 bases are TGTGCCAGCTCATCAGCGGGAGTCACCTACGAGCAGTACTTC.

This chain joins TRBV7-9 and TRBJ1-1; 9 positions agree with TRBD1. Germline V gene lookup returns CDR1 SEHNR and CDR2 FQNEAQ (reference sequence). This CDR3 spans 14 amino acids. The V gene end was trimmed by 5 bases and the J gene end by 4 bases; junction bases not matched to a gene: 5. The CDR3 loop reads CASSRTGDGTEAFF. DNA of the CDR3: TGTGCCAGCAGCAGGACAGGGGATGGCACTGAAGCTTTCTTT.

This sequence joins TRBV6-6 and TRBJ2-3, with D unclear. Trimming stripped 2 bases from V and 6 bases from J, with 6 bases between. The length of the CDR3 is 12 residues. Germline CDR1 reads MNHNY; CDR2 reads SVGAGI (reference sequence). CDR3 nucleotides: TGTGCCAGCAGTTACACCACTGATACGCAGTATTTT. This encodes CASSYTTDTQYF.

In this sample, this clone turned up once. The rearrangement joins TRBV30 to TRBJ2-7; 7 bases fit TRBD1. The germline V gene encodes CDR1 GTSNPN and CDR2 SVGIG (reference sequence). The CDR3 consists of 15 residues. V lost 2 bases to trimming and J lost 5 bases; unmatched junction nucleotides: 12. The CDR3 region has the DNA TGTGCCTGGAGTCTTCAAGGCAGGGGGAATAACGAGCAGTACTTC. Translated, it gives CAWSLQGRGNNEQYF. Based on the CDR3 plus reference TRBV30 and TRBJ2-7, the full variable domain is SQTIHQWPATLVQPVGSPLSLECTVEGTSNPNLYWYRQAAGRGLQLLFYSVGIGQISSEVPQNLSASRPQDRQFILSSKKLLLSDSGFYLCAWSLQGRGNNEQYFGPGTRLTVT.

This chain links TRBV5-1 with TRBJ2-5; 16 positions agree with TRBD2. This CDR3 has 18 amino acids. Germline V gene data show CDR1 as SGHRS and CDR2 as YFSETQ. Unmatched junction bases numbered 12, after V lost 5 bases and J lost 5 bases. The CDR3: CASSHRTTGLAGGETQYF. The CDR3 DNA follows: TGCGCCAGCAGTCACCGGACGACGGGACTAGCGGGAGGGGAGACCCAGTACTTC. Based on the CDR3 plus reference TRBV5-1 and TRBJ2-5, the full variable domain is KAGVTQTPRYLIKTRGQQVTLSCSPISGHRSVSWYQQTPGQGLQFLFEYFSETQRNKGNFPGRFSGRQFSNSRSEMNVSTLELGDSALYLCASSHRTTGLAGGETQYFGPGTRLLVL.

This clone appeared once. V gene TRBV25-1 combines with J gene TRBJ1-2; 12 bases agree with TRBD1. Trimming cost V 8 bases and J 7 bases; bases outside gene matches: 5. Germline V CDR1 and CDR2: MGHDK, SYGVNS. The CDR3 runs to 13 residues. The DNA of the CDR3 is TGTGCCAGCGGGGGACAGGGGGCGCGTGGCTACACCTTC. Encoded protein: CASGGQGARGYTF.

This sequence joins TRBV2 and TRBJ2-1; 8 bases agree with TRBD2. The germline gives CDR1 SNHLY, CDR2 FYNNEI. J was trimmed by 4 bases and V by 3 bases; bases with no gene match: 8. The CDR3 consists of 16 residues. This CDR3 is CASSDRMSSGYNEQFF. CDR3 in DNA: TGTGCCAGCAGTGATAGGATGTCTAGCGGGTACAATGAGCAGTTCTTC.

The V and J genes are TRBV11-2 and TRBJ1-2, with no clear D. The CDR3 totals 14 residues. Per the germline V gene, CDR1 is SGHAT and CDR2 is FQNNGV. V lost 0 bases to trimming and J lost 3 bases, with 8 bases between them. The CDR3 DNA follows: TGTGCCAGCAGCTTAGAAGCCAGTTACTATGGCTACACCTTC. Amino acids: CASSLEASYYGYTF.

The V gene is TRBV7-2, the J gene TRBJ1-4, with a tentative D call TRBD1 (5 bases). Per germline, CDR1 SGHTA and CDR2 FQGNSA. CDR3 length: 15 residues. V was trimmed by 1 base and J by 8 bases, leaving 14 bases between them. The CDR3 DNA follows: TGTGCCAGCAGCTTAGTCGGAGGGGAAGGGGAAAAACTGTTTTTT. Encoded protein: CASSLVGGEGEKLFF.

The V and J genes are TRBV4-3 and TRBJ2-3, with D possibly TRBD2 on 6 matching bases. In germline, CDR1 is LGHNA, CDR2 YSLEER. This CDR3 is built from 15 residues. The ends were cut back, 3 bases at V and 5 bases at J, with 15 bases in the middle. The CDR3, as DNA: TGCGCCAGCAGCCAGAACCGGGACTTAGGAGATACGCAGTATTTT. The encoded protein is CASSQNRDLGDTQYF.

The chain is built from TRBV6-5 and TRBJ2-2; D is perhaps TRBD2 (5 bases). The CDR3 totals 15 residues. Between the trimmed V and J ends, which lost 6 bases and 6 bases, there was a span of 17 bases. CDR1 and CDR2 from the germline V gene are MNHEY and SVGAGI. CDR3 DNA sequence: TGTGCCAGCAGCACAAACGGGGTAGCCGCCGGGGAGCTGTTTTTT. It yields the protein CASSTNGVAAGELFF.

This chain links TRBV19 with TRBJ1-1; no firm D call. Trimming removed 2 bases from V and 7 bases from J, with 11 bases in between. The CDR3 length is 13 residues. CDR1 LNHDA and CDR2 SQIVND come from the germline V gene (reference sequence). The CDR3 DNA is TGTGCCAGTAGTATAAGTCGGGATAGTGAAGCTTTCTTT. Protein: CASSISRDSEAFF.

The V gene is TRBV9, the J gene TRBJ2-7, with a possible D match to TRBD2 (7 bases). V lost 3 bases, J lost 2 bases, and 18 bases lay in between. Germline V gene data show CDR1 as SGDLS and CDR2 as YYNGEE. CDR3 length equals 16 residues. CDR3: CASSASSAGATYEQYF. The CDR3 region has the DNA TGTGCCAGCAGCGCTTCTTCTGCGGGGGCCACCTACGAGCAGTACTTC.

This clone appeared once. The chain is built from TRBV28 and TRBJ1-1, with D perhaps matching TRBD1 (6 bases). Trimming took off 1 base at V and 0 bases at J, with 9 bases between the two ends. Germline V gene lookup returns CDR1 MDHEN and CDR2 SYDVKM. The CDR3 contains 15 residues. The CDR3 sequence: CASSLFRTVNTEAFF. The CDR3 bases are TGTGCCAGCAGTTTATTCCGGACAGTGAACACTGAAGCTTTCTTT. Using reference TRBV28 and TRBJ1-1 for the parts outside the CDR3, the full variable domain is DVKVTQSSRYLVKRTGEKVFLECVQDMDHENMFWYRQDPGLGLRLIYFSYDVKMKEKGDIPEGYSVSREKKERFSLILESASTNQTSMYLCASSLFRTVNTEAFFGQGTRLTVV.

This clone was counted only a few times. The rearrangement joins TRBV12-3 or TRBV12-4 to TRBJ2-7, with D perhaps TRBD1 (5 bases). This CDR3 region has 13 residues. V lost 1 base to trimming and J lost 2 bases, with 6 bases between them. The CDR3 DNA reads as TGTGCCAGCAGTTTAGGACAGCCCTACGAGCAGTACTTC. It is translated as CASSLGQPYEQYF.

This chain connects TRBV15 to TRBJ1-1; a possible D gene is TRBD1 (5 bases). Germline CDR1 and CDR2: LNHNV and YYDKDF (reference sequence). This CDR3 contains 14 residues. Trimming stripped 3 bases from V and 5 bases from J, with 13 bases between. CDR3 in amino acids: CATSRKQGETEAFF. The CDR3 DNA follows: TGTGCCACCAGCAGGAAACAAGGGGAAACTGAAGCTTTCTTT. Together with reference TRBV15 and TRBJ1-1, the CDR3 gives the full variable domain: DAMVIQNPRYQVTQFGKPVTLSCSQTLNHNVMYWYQQKSSQAPKLLFHYYDKDFNNEADTPDNFQSRRPNTSFCFLDIRSPGLGDTAMYLCATSRKQGETEAFFGQGTRLTVV.

The chain combines TRBV6-2 or TRBV6-3 with TRBJ2-7, with 11 positions matching TRBD2. V was clipped by 0 bases and J by 2 bases; unmatched bases: 12. CDR3 length: 19 amino acids. CDR1 and CDR2 (germline): MNHEY, SVGEGT. The CDR3 spells CASSYSSTSGSHSPYEQYF. The DNA for the CDR3 is TGTGCCAGCAGTTACTCGTCCACTAGCGGGAGCCATTCCCCCTACGAGCAGTACTTC.

CDR3 in DNA: TGTGCCAGTAGTCAGGTTTCCTACGAGCAGTACTTC. Its protein product is CASSQVSYEQYF. This chain joins TRBV19 and TRBJ2-7; D is unclear. This CDR3 region has 12 residues. Trimming shortened V by 5 bases and J by 1 base, and 6 bases separated the two germline ends. Germline lookup yields CDR1 LNHDA and CDR2 SQIVND (reference sequence). Supplemented by reference TRBV19 and TRBJ2-7, the full variable domain reads DGGITQSPKYLFRKEGQNVTLSCEQNLNHDAMYWYRQDPGQGLRLIYYSQIVNDFQKGDIAEGYSVSREKKESFPLTVTSAQKNPTAFYLCASSQVSYEQYFGPGTRLTVT.

The V and J genes are TRBV7-6 and TRBJ2-7; D gene ambiguous. The ends were cut back, 0 bases at V and 2 bases at J, with 8 bases in the middle. Germline-derived CDR1 and CDR2 are SGHVS and FNYEAQ. The CDR3 runs to 14 residues. CDR3 sequence: CASSLALGPYEQYF. CDR3 DNA sequence: TGTGCCAGCAGCTTAGCCCTAGGGCCCTACGAGCAGTACTTC.

V gene TRBV7-9 combines with J gene TRBJ1-4; possible D gene TRBD1, 5 bases. Germline loops: CDR1 SEHNR, CDR2 FQNEAQ (reference sequence). V gave up 6 bases and J gave up 7 bases, with 18 bases separating them. The CDR3 loop spans 15 amino acids. CDR3 in DNA: TGTGCCAGCAGGGGGTATCGGGACTCGAGTGAAAAACTGTTTTTT. Residues: CASRGYRDSSEKLFF.

The sample holds one count of this clone. The V call is TRBV19, the J call TRBJ1-1; D might be TRBD1 (5 bases). V was clipped by 10 bases and J by 4 bases, with 13 bases between them. The CDR3 has 12 residues. Germline CDR1 LNHDA, CDR2 SQIVND (reference sequence). In DNA, the CDR3 is TGTGCCATCCAGGGTGGCGGCACTGAAGCTTTCTTT. Protein: CAIQGGGTEAFF.

This CDR3 is CAISESGGMGTEAFF. The CDR3 DNA reads as TGTGCCATCAGTGAGTCCGGGGGCATGGGCACTGAAGCTTTCTTT. This chain joins TRBV10-3 and TRBJ1-1; a possible D gene is TRBD1 (6 bases). Between the trimmed V and J ends, which lost 0 bases and 4 bases, there was a span of 12 bases. Germline assignment: CDR1 ENHRY and CDR2 SYGVKD. The CDR3 contains 15 residues.

The rearrangement joins TRBV6-5 to TRBJ1-2, with TRBD1 matching 9 bases. With V trimmed by 4 bases and J by 3 bases, 3 bases remained unmatched. The length of the CDR3 is 14 residues. Per germline, CDR1 MNHEY and CDR2 SVGAGI. The CDR3 protein is CASSSGQGDYGYTF. The CDR3 DNA sequence: TGTGCCAGCAGTTCGGGACAGGGTGACTATGGCTACACCTTC.

This rearrangement joins TRBV9 to TRBJ1-3, with D unclear. This CDR3 contains 12 residues. In germline, CDR1 is SGDLS, CDR2 YYNGEE. V was cut by 4 bases and J by 4 bases, with 6 bases left in between. The CDR3 loop is CASSPPGNTIYF. The CDR3, as DNA: TGTGCCAGCAGCCCTCCCGGAAACACCATATATTTT. Looking up the rest from reference TRBV9 and TRBJ1-3 gives the full variable domain: DSGVTQTPKHLITATGQRVTLRCSPRSGDLSVYWYQQSLDQGLQFLIQYYNGEERAKGNILERFSAQQFPDLHSELNLSSLELGDSALYFCASSPPGNTIYFGEGSWLTVV.

This sequence joins TRBV3-1 (or the pseudogene TRBV3-2) and TRBJ1-6, with D unresolved. Germline assignment: CDR1 LGHDT and CDR2 YNNKEL (reference sequence). Between the trimmed V and J ends, which lost 4 bases and 4 bases, there was a span of 8 bases. The CDR3 is 14 amino acids. The DNA of the CDR3 is TGTGCCAGCAGCCGAGTCCTGTATAATTCACCCCTCCACTTT. As protein: CASSRVLYNSPLHF.

The chain combines TRBV27 with TRBJ1-2; D may be TRBD1 (5 bases). V was shortened by 0 bases and J by 7 bases, with 15 bases between the two germline ends. The CDR3 is made up of 15 amino acids. The V gene's germline CDR1 is MNHEY and CDR2 SMNVEV (reference sequence). The CDR3 protein is CASSLSLGALSGYTF. CDR3 coding DNA: TGTGCCAGCAGTTTATCCCTCGGGGCTCTTAGTGGCTACACCTTC.

This clone was detected only once. This chain joins TRBV6-6 and TRBJ1-3; D is unclear. Germline-derived CDR1 and CDR2 are MNHNY and SVGAGI (reference sequence). V was shortened by 4 bases and J by 0 bases, with 13 bases between the two germline ends. The CDR3 length is 16 residues. For the CDR3, the DNA is TGTGCCAGCAGTTCCTCCGGGCTCAACTCTGGAAACACCATATATTTT. It is translated as CASSSSGLNSGNTIYF.

The chain is built from TRBV9 and TRBJ1-1, with D unresolved. From germline, CDR1 is SGDLS and CDR2 YYNGEE. V shed 2 bases and J shed 0 bases, with 8 bases lying between them. CDR3 size: 14 residues. The CDR3 spells CASSVVEMNTEAFF. The CDR3 region has the DNA TGTGCCAGCAGCGTGGTAGAGATGAACACTGAAGCTTTCTTT.

The rearrangement uses TRBV9 and TRBJ2-1; 11 bases agree with TRBD1. Germline values: CDR1 SGDLS, CDR2 YYNGEE. Unmatched junction bases numbered 10, after V lost 4 bases and J lost 10 bases. The CDR3 has 15 residues. The CDR3 nucleotides are TGTGCCAGCAGCCCCGGACAGGGGGCGCGGGGGGAGCAGTTCTTC. Translated, it gives CASSPGQGARGEQFF. Based on the CDR3 plus reference TRBV9 and TRBJ2-1, the full variable domain is DSGVTQTPKHLITATGQRVTLRCSPRSGDLSVYWYQQSLDQGLQFLIQYYNGEERAKGNILERFSAQQFPDLHSELNLSSLELGDSALYFCASSPGQGARGEQFFGPGTRLTVL.